The entry below describes one T cell receptor (beta chain). The specificity of this receptor is unknown. Base-call qualities are not available, and no considerably larger clone is one nucleotide away. From the germline V gene (reference sequence), CDR1 is SEHNR and CDR2 is FQNEAQ. Ends trimmed: V by 5 bases, J by 0 bases; bases unmatched to a gene: 13. The CDR3 runs 19 amino acids, cysteine and phenylalanine included. Only CDR3 DNA is held: 57 bases, read in frame from base 1. This specimen belongs to a study of lymphopenia after photon versus proton radiotherapy (dated 2019 in TCRdb). For context, the study as a whole: Photon and proton radiation therapy were compared by the study for their immunological effects in patients with gastrointestinal tumors who developed high-grade lymphopenia. The cohort comprised under 25 patients with gastrointestinal tumors who received either photon or proton therapy and then developed lymphopenia. The goal of the study was to characterize the differences between the two radiation modalities in how they affect the immune system.

The paper's findings and limits, for the study overall: The survival association was examined only in patients who died, and the authors described better survival with proton therapy as a possibility, not as a demonstrated result. After the lymphocyte count nadir, oligoclonal expansion, especially of CD8+ Temra cells, was observed in photon-treated repertoires, and the drop in diversity was driven by this expansion. During treatment, patients who received photon therapy lost naive T cells and TCR diversity and gained effector/memory populations, whereas patients who received proton therapy remained relatively stable. Across the cohort, an inverse correlation was found between a larger post-nadir drop in TCR diversity and overall survival time among patients who died.

The library was generated by the immunoSEQ multiplex PCR assay. Alongside multiparametric flow cytometry, deep sequencing of rearranged TCR beta loci was used to profile the T cell repertoires. TCRdb mirrors the immuneACCESS table, restricted to in-frame sequences. Some clones are absent from its copies; in checked studies, under half trace to an unresolved V gene, and the reason for the others is unknown. The sample includes some 16,000 clones, with 65% to 90% observed a single time. The ten most abundant clones make up 20% to 25% of the sample. The sequence was obtained from a man aged 70 or older with pancreatic cancer. The specimen was peripheral blood, collected from a patient treated with proton-based radiotherapy. Recombination linked TRBV7-9 to TRBJ1-5; TRBD1 agrees with 10 junctional bases. DNA sequence: TGTGCCAGCAGCCGAGGCCGGGACAGGGGATTGTATAGCAATCAGCCCCAGCATTTT. This is translated as CASSRGRDRGLYSNQPQHF.